This T cell receptor beta chain was identified during a study of T cell changes during pregnancy in multiple sclerosis. In germline, CDR1 is LNHDA, CDR2 SQIVND (reference sequence). V lost 1 base, J lost 9 bases, and 16 bases lay in between. The CDR3 loop spans 15 amino acids. The protocol was immunoSEQ multiplex PCR, while the TCRdb copy is restricted to in-frame clones and leaves out a portion. The table lists tens of thousands of clones, approximately 92% of them singletons. The origin of this receptor is a female donor with multiple sclerosis, enrolled in a pregnancy study. The source material was peripheral blood, sampled in the first trimester of pregnancy. The chain employs TRBV19 and TRBJ1-5; possibly TRBD1 for D (5 bases). CDR3 protein: CASSIGGGPGMPQHF. CDR3 nucleotides: TGTGCCAGTAGTATAGGGGGGGGACCGGGGATGCCCCAGCATTTT.